The clone carrying this T cell receptor beta chain has only a few counts. This sample was included in a study of cytomegalovirus exposure and HLA in healthy donors. PCR amplification relied on 60 Vbeta primers (plus 13 Jbeta primers). This table comes from immunoSEQ multiplex PCR, and its TCRdb copy is limited to in-frame clones, with some not included. The data show around 130,000 clones, roughly 82% seen once. Donors in the study were healthy people who gave bone marrow. The CDR3 is 16 amino acids. CDR1 SGHDN and CDR2 FVKESK come from the germline V gene. The ends were cut back, 5 bases at V and 0 bases at J, with 14 bases in the middle.

The sample taken for sequencing was PBMCs. The V gene is TRBV14, the J gene TRBJ1-3, with a possible D match to TRBD1 (5 bases). The clonotype comes from a woman between 18 and 30 years old in good health and CMV-seropositive. The CDR3 DNA is TGTGCCAGCAGCTACCTACAGGACCGCTCTGGAAACACCATATATTTT. Its protein is CASSYLQDRSGNTIYF.